This T cell receptor (beta chain) came from a study of beta chain features in type 1 diabetes. Reverse transcribing all isolated RNA meant expressed TCRB transcripts were sequenced. Measured with immunoSEQ multiplex PCR; TCRdb has only the in-frame clones, and not every one. The sample records over 150,000 clones, 13% being singletons. Study-wide findings and caveats: Cells carrying high TCR expression could end up over-represented when cDNA is sequenced. A closer apparent resemblance between naive, central memory and Treg TCRB repertoires was seen in patients than in healthy donors. More deletions and fewer insertions at VDJ junctions were seen in type 1 diabetes patients.

In the case of this clone: What it binds is not known.

Material for sequencing was central memory CD4+ T cells from blood. The TCR was taken from a woman in her late teens or twenties in good health.

This CDR3 is CAISESGLGTEAFF. The CDR3 coding sequence is TGTGCCATCAGTGAGTCGGGGCTGGGGACTGAAGCTTTCTTT. This chain links TRBV10-3 with TRBJ1-1; tentative D call: TRBD1 (5 bases). V lost 0 bases, J lost 5 bases, and 10 bases lay in between. The CDR3 has 14 amino acids. In germline, CDR1 is ENHRY, CDR2 SYGVKD.